The subject of this entry is one T cell receptor beta chain. These data come from a study of technical replicates of blood from a handful of donors. Trimming cost V 2 bases and J 3 bases, with 14 bases left between them. This CDR3 region has 16 residues. CDR1 is SGHNT and CDR2 is YYREEE in the germline V gene (reference sequence). Assay used: immunoSEQ multiplex PCR; TCRdb lists only in-frame clones, some missing. The table has approximately 99,000 clones, about 95% seen once. V and J are TRBV5-4 and TRBJ2-2; D possibly corresponds to TRBD1 (6 bases). The specimen was T cells isolated from PBMCs. The clonotype originates from a human donor in good health. The CDR3 DNA sequence: TGTGCCAGCAGCTTTAAGAGGGGGACCGACACCGGGGAGCTGTTTTTT. Its translation: CASSFKRGTDTGELFF. Full variable domain (remainder filled in from reference TRBV5-4 and TRBJ2-2): ETGVTQSPTHLIKTRGQQVTLRCSSQSGHNTVSWYQQALGQGPQFIFQYYREEENGRGNFPPRFSGLQFPNYSSELNVNALELDDSALYLCASSFKRGTDTGELFFGEGSRLTVL.